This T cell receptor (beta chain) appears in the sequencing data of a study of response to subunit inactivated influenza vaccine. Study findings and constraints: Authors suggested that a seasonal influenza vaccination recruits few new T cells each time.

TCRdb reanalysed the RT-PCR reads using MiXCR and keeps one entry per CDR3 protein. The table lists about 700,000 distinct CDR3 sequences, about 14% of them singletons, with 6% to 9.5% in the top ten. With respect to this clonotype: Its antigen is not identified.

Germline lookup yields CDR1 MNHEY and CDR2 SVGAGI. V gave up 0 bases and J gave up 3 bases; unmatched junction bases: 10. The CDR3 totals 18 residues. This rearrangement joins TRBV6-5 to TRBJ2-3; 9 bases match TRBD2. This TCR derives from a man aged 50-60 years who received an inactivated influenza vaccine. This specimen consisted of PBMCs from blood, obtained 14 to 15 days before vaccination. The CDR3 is CASSYSPVLAGVTDTQYF. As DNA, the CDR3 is TGTGCCAGCAGTTACTCCCCAGTCTTAGCGGGAGTGACAGATACGCAGTATTTT.